This T cell receptor beta chain was found in a study of shared clonotypes between healthy human individuals. Profiled with immunoSEQ multiplex PCR; TCRdb holds only in-frame clones, not every one. The sample holds a few hundred thousand clones, around 79% seen once. Unmatched junction bases numbered 4, after V lost 2 bases and J lost 4 bases. Germline values: CDR1 SGHNT, CDR2 YENEEA. The CDR3 loop spans 15 amino acids. Source material: PBMCs. This receptor was identified in a woman in her 40s in good health. Some clones in this sample may be carry-over from other donors' samples. The chain combines TRBV11-3 with TRBJ2-1, with 8 bases lining up with TRBD2. CDR3 loop: CASSLIAGSYNEQFF. In DNA form, the CDR3 reads TGTGCCAGCAGCTTAATAGCGGGGTCATACAATGAGCAGTTCTTC.